This TCR beta chain comes out of a study of T-cell reconstitution after alpha-beta-depleted transplantation in children. Study-level results: There were reportedly several hundred expanded graft clones from which alpha-beta T cells came about two months after transplant. Recipient T cells and thymic progenitors that survived were the source of the high TCRbeta diversity seen at day 60 in some patients. The main origin of T-cell counts and diversity one year after transplant was newly produced T cells.

This CDR3 is 13 amino acids long. Deletions cut 0 bases from V and 11 bases from J, with 13 bases between. Germline CDR1 SGHTA, CDR2 FQGNSA. As regards this clonotype: Its antigen is undetermined.

Unique molecular identifiers were used to barcode this TCRbeta library. TCRdb recomputed calls from the PCR reads with MiXCR, one row per CDR3 protein. The table records about a million distinct CDR3 sequences, about 26% of them present only once. The rearrangement uses TRBV7-2 and TRBJ1-1, with unresolved D. The specimen comprised PBMCs, mostly from graft donor cells, sampled 360 days after TCRalphabeta/CD19-depleted stem cell transplant. The clonotype originates from a boy under three years old who had a stem cell transplant for SCID, so the T cells may come from the graft donor. In DNA, the CDR3 is TGTGCCAGCAGCTTAGCGGGGTGGATGGGGGCTTTCTTT. Residues: CASSLAGWMGAFF.